This TCR beta chain was captured in a study of cytomegalovirus exposure and HLA in healthy donors. Study-level points and caveats: Cytomegalovirus-associated TCR beta chains were listed, numbering around 150. Associated with HLA alleles at 0.05 false discovery rate in a later analysis were 17,000 or so TCR beta sequences. Presence/absence analyses assumed roughly uniform sequencing depth across donors.

The primer mix had 60 Vbeta and 13 Jbeta primers. The assay was immunoSEQ multiplex PCR, and TCRdb's table has in-frame clones only and misses some. The table records approximately 85,000 clones, around 80% of them present only once. The V and J ends lost 5 bases and 3 bases respectively, with 17 bases between them. Germline V CDR1 and CDR2: LNHDA, SQIVND (reference sequence). The CDR3 extends over 16 amino acids. Concerning this clone itself: Its antigen is still unknown.

The clonotype originates from a man between 50 and 59 years old in good health and CMV-seropositive. Sequenced: PBMCs. The chain employs TRBV19 and TRBJ1-5; maybe TRBD1 (5 bases). The CDR3 loop reads CASSLAGPLLNQPQHF. The CDR3 DNA follows: TGTGCCAGTAGTCTCGCGGGGCCACTCCTCAATCAGCCCCAGCATTTT.